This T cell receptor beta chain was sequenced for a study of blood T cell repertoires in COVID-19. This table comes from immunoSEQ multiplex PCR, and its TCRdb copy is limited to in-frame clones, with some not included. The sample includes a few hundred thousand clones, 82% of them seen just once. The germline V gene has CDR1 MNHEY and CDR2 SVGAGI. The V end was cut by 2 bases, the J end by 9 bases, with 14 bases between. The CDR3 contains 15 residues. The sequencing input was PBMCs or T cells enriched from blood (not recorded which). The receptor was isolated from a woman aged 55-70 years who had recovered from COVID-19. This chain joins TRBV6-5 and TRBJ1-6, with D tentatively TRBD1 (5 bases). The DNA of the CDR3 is TGTGCCAGCAGTTACGCCGGGGGTCTAGCTTCACCCCTCCACTTT. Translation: CASSYAGGLASPLHF.